Following are 18 T cell receptor beta chains from one sample sequenced in a study of OX40 agonist ivuxolimab in advanced cancers. Produced via immunoSEQ multiplex PCR; TCRdb's table is partial and in-frame only. The sample has about 60,000 clones, 85% seen once. This specimen consisted of CD4+ or CD8+ T cells sorted from blood, obtained in a trial of the OX40 agonist ivuxolimab. All receptors derive from an adult with an advanced solid tumor such as melanoma, head and neck, liver or kidney cancer.

This chain links TRBV27 with TRBJ1-1; possibly TRBD1 for D (5 bases). CDR1 is MNHEY, CDR2 SMNVEV, per germline (reference sequence). There are 13 residues in the CDR3. V was clipped by 6 bases and J by 5 bases, with 13 bases between them. The CDR3 spells CASRLQEDTEAFF. The CDR3 DNA reads as TGTGCCAGCAGGTTACAGGAGGATACTGAAGCTTTCTTT.

This chain uses TRBV7-2 with TRBJ2-1, with 11 bases fitting TRBD2. J lost 5 bases, V lost 6 bases, and 3 bases had no gene match. Germline lookup yields CDR1 SGHTA and CDR2 FQGNSA. This CDR3 spans 14 amino acids. For the CDR3, the DNA is TGTGCCAGCAGGGCTAGCGGGGGGAACAATGAGCAGTTCTTC. Translated: CASRASGGNNEQFF.

The chain is built from TRBV28 and TRBJ1-2, with no clear D. V was pared by 2 bases and J by 5 bases, with 9 bases between. Looked up from germline, CDR1 is MDHEN and CDR2 is SYDVKM. The CDR3 extends over 13 amino acids. As DNA, the CDR3 is TGTGCCAGCAGTTTAACACAGTATTATGGCTACACCTTC. Protein product: CASSLTQYYGYTF.

This clone was seen once. The chain carries TRBV2 and TRBJ2-4, with 7 bases that match TRBD1. This CDR3 has 19 residues. The germline V gene encodes CDR1 SNHLY and CDR2 FYNNEI. Losses at the gene ends were 5 bases for V and 0 bases for J; bases not matched to a gene: 16. The CDR3 is CASSNSPRDSPLAKNIQYF. CDR3 in DNA: TGTGCCAGCAGTAACAGCCCGAGGGACAGCCCACTAGCCAAAAACATTCAGTACTTC.

The rearrangement links TRBV7-2 to TRBJ2-7; 7 bases fit TRBD2. In germline, CDR1 is SGHTA, CDR2 FQGNSA. CDR3 length equals 12 residues. V shed 5 bases and J 6 bases; nucleotides not matched to a gene: 4. CDR3 nucleotide sequence: TGTGCCAGCAGCCCCCGGACTAGCGAGCAGTACTTC. Translation gives CASSPRTSEQYF.

The chain combines TRBV28 with TRBJ1-4; 7 nucleotides agree with TRBD1. The V segment lost 6 bases and the J segment 2 bases; nucleotides outside the gene matches: 6. The CDR3 is 15 amino acids. In germline, CDR1 is MDHEN, CDR2 SYDVKM. Written as DNA, the CDR3 is TGTGCCAGCAGCCCCGGGACAGTTACTAATGAAAAACTGTTTTTT. Encoded protein: CASSPGTVTNEKLFF.

Details on this clone: Its ends do not fully match the called genes, so a read error is possible. The chain is built from TRBV6-6 and TRBJ2-3; D is unclear. The germline V gene has CDR1 MNHNY and CDR2 SVGAGI (reference sequence). The CDR3 has 13 amino acids. The CDR3 nucleotides are TGTGCCAGCAGGTACTCGAGCACAGATACGCAGTATTTT. It translates to CASRYSSTDTQYF.

This CDR3 reads CASSLAGLFYGYTF. CDR3 nucleotides: TGTGCCAGCAGCTTGGCGGGGCTCTTTTATGGCTACACCTTC. The gene calls are TRBV5-4 and TRBJ1-2, with D perhaps TRBD1 (5 bases). V was cut by 0 bases and J by 5 bases, with 11 bases left in between. Per the germline V gene, CDR1 is SGHNT and CDR2 is YYREEE (reference sequence). This CDR3 comprises 14 residues.

About this clone: One junction end disagrees with the germline gene, perhaps due to a read error. CDR3 coding DNA: TGCGCCAGCAGCCCTCAAGGGTATCACACTGAAGCTTTCTTT. Its protein product is CASSPQGYHTEAFF. The rearrangement uses TRBV5-4 and TRBJ1-1; D gene unclear. The germline CDR1 and CDR2 sequences are SGHNT and YYREEE (reference sequence). The CDR3 is 14 amino acids.

This sequence joins TRBV27 and TRBJ2-1; 9 bases line up with TRBD2. Germline-derived CDR1 and CDR2 are MNHEY and SMNVEV (reference sequence). Trimming removed 0 bases from V and 6 bases from J; junction bases left unmatched: 12. There are 18 residues in the CDR3. The CDR3 DNA reads as TGTGCCAGCAGTTTATCGGTCGCTAGCGGGAATGTGGGCAATGAGCAGTTCTTC. Translating gives CASSLSVASGNVGNEQFF.

CDR3 nucleotide sequence: TGTGCCAGCAGCTTATTTGGCAATCAGGGGACATTCTCTGGAAACACCATATATTTT. It translates to CASSLFGNQGTFSGNTIYF. The chain couples TRBV5-6 to TRBJ1-3; D perhaps matches TRBD1 (6 bases). This CDR3 has 19 amino acids. The V and J ends lost 2 bases and 0 bases respectively, with 21 bases between them. The germline V gene has CDR1 SGHDT and CDR2 YYEEEE. The entire variable domain, with the rest obtained from reference TRBV5-6 and TRBJ1-3, is as follows: DAGVTQSPTHLIKTRGQQVTLRCSPKSGHDTVSWYQQALGQGPQFIFQYYEEEERQRGNFPDRFSGHQFPNYSSELNVNALLLGDSALYLCASSLFGNQGTFSGNTIYFGEGSWLTVV.

In this sample, this clone turned up once. The chain carries TRBV30 and TRBJ2-3, with TRBD2 matching over 11 bases. With 2 bases clipped from V and 2 bases from J, the junction kept 3 bases outside the gene matches. This CDR3 comprises 15 residues. CDR1 is GTSNPN, CDR2 SVGIG, per germline (reference sequence). CDR3 in amino acids: CAWSSLAGATDTQYF. The CDR3 DNA reads TGTGCCTGGAGTTCACTAGCGGGAGCCACAGATACGCAGTATTTT.

The V and J genes are TRBV5-4 and TRBJ2-1; D may be TRBD1 or TRBD2 (5 bases each). The CDR3 runs to 17 residues. The germline gives CDR1 SGHNT, CDR2 YYREEE (reference sequence). Trimming stripped 1 base from V and 0 bases from J, with 14 bases between. CDR3 region: CASSLLVGVSSYNEQFF. In nucleotides, the CDR3 is TGTGCCAGCAGCTTGTTAGTGGGGGTAAGCTCCTACAATGAGCAGTTCTTC.

V is TRBV5-4 and J is TRBJ2-3, with D tentatively TRBD2 (5 bases). Trimming pared 2 bases from V and 3 bases from J, leaving 16 bases between. The CDR3 consists of 16 residues. CDR1 SGHNT and CDR2 YYREEE come from the germline V gene (reference sequence). The CDR3 DNA follows: TGTGCCAGCAGCTTCGGGAACAATCGGGGAACAGATACGCAGTATTTT. This encodes CASSFGNNRGTDTQYF.

The chain uses TRBV7-9 and TRBJ1-2; 8 bases fit TRBD1. The V gene's germline CDR1 is SEHNR and CDR2 FQNEAQ (reference sequence). V trimming: 1 base; J trimming: 8 bases; junction bases outside the gene matches: 0. The CDR3 loop spans 12 amino acids. DNA for the CDR3: TGTGCCAGCAGCTTAGGGACAGGGGGCTACACCTTC. As protein: CASSLGTGGYTF.

The chain recombines TRBV6-6 with TRBJ2-1; the match to TRBD2 covers 8 bases. In germline, CDR1 is MNHNY, CDR2 SVGAGI (reference sequence). Unmatched junction bases numbered 5, after V lost 2 bases and J lost 5 bases. CDR3 length equals 15 residues. In DNA form, the CDR3 reads TGTGCCAGCAGTTACCGGACTAGCCGAGACAATGAGCAGTTCTTC. This gives the protein CASSYRTSRDNEQFF.

The V gene is TRBV5-5, the J gene TRBJ1-5; a weak D match, TRBD1 (5 bases). The CDR3 spans 14 residues. Germline V CDR1 and CDR2: SGHKS, YYEKEE (reference sequence). Trimming removed 4 bases from V and 0 bases from J, with 8 bases in between. This CDR3 reads CASSVRDSNQPQHF. The CDR3 DNA reads TGTGCCAGCAGCGTCAGGGATAGCAATCAGCCCCAGCATTTT. Full variable domain (missing parts from reference TRBV5-5 and TRBJ1-5): DAGVTQSPTHLIKTRGQQVTLRCSPISGHKSVSWYQQVLGQGPQFIFQYYEKEERGRGNFPDRFSARQFPNYSSELNVNALLLGDSALYLCASSVRDSNQPQHFGDGTRLSIL.

The chain is built from TRBV7-2 and TRBJ1-2; D is ambiguous. CDR1 is SGHTA and CDR2 is FQGNSA in the germline V gene. The CDR3 has 14 amino acids. Between the trimmed V and J ends, which lost 0 bases and 4 bases, there was a span of 9 bases. Here the CDR3 DNA reads TGTGCCAGCAGCTTAGCGGCAGCTAGCTATGGCTACACCTTC. Amino acid sequence: CASSLAAASYGYTF. The full variable domain, its missing parts supplied by reference TRBV7-2 and TRBJ1-2, is GAGVSQSPSNKVTEKGKDVELRCDPISGHTALYWYRQSLGQGLEFLIYFQGNSAPDKSGLPSDRFSAERTGGSVSTLTIQRTQQEDSAVYLCASSLAAASYGYTFGSGTRLTVV.